In its sample, the clone carrying this TCR beta chain was seen a few times. As yet, its antigen is unknown. The CDR3 has 13 residues. From germline, CDR1 is SGHVS and CDR2 FNYEAQ. V shed 5 bases, J shed 7 bases, and the junction held 3 bases outside the gene matches. This entry comes from a study of T cell repertoires in cytomegalovirus infection. Study-level background: Epitope selection comprised recently identified HLA-C-restricted CMV epitopes and well-studied HLA-B-restricted CMV epitopes. Evidence of both CMV infection and a matching HLA type came from public TCR beta signatures.

Using its own MiXCR run on the reads, TCRdb lists one record per CDR3 protein. The table includes a few hundred thousand distinct CDR3 sequences, almost 40% detected once. The receptor was derived from a human donor in good health (CMV status not recorded). Some clones in this sample may be carry-over from other donors' samples. The chain is built from TRBV7-6 and TRBJ2-2; 8 nucleotides line up with TRBD1. The sequencing used cultured PBMCs, collected from culture after CMV antigen stimulation. The CDR3 nucleotides are TGTGCCAGCAGCCAAGGGACAGGCGGGGAGCTGTTTTTT. Translating gives CASSQGTGGELFF.